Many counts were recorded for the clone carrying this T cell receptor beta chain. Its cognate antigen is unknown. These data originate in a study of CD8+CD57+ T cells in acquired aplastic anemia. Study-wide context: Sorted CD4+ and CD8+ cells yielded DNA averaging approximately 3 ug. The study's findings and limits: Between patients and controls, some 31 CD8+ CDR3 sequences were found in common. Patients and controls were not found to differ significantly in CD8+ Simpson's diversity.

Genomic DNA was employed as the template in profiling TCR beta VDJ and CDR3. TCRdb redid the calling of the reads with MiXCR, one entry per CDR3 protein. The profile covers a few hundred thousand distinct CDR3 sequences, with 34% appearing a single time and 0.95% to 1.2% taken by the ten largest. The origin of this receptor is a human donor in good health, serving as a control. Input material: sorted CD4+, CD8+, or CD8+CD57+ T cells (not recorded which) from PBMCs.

The CDR3: CASRASGGLEEGYTF. DNA of the CDR3: TGCGCCAGCAGGGCTTCGGGGGGGTTAGAGGAAGGCTACACCTTC. The rearrangement uses TRBV10-2 and TRBJ1-2; D possibly corresponds to TRBD1 (5 bases). Trimming took 6 bases from V and 8 from J, leaving 22 bases between them. The CDR3 length is 15 residues. The germline V gene has CDR1 WSHSY and CDR2 SAAADI.